This T cell receptor (beta chain) was obtained from a study of beta chain features in type 1 diabetes listed by TCRdb under 2018. For the study in its entirety: No differences in mean age, gender distribution, total cell number or subset yield were found between patients and healthy donors. A total of roughly 99 million sorted cells were examined across all samples, and the number of cells per subset was strongly correlated with RNA yield. In the study, TCRB repertoires of sorted circulating CD4+ T cell subsets from recently diagnosed type 1 diabetes patients were compared with those of matched healthy donors. Regulatory and stem cell-like memory subsets were obtained from only 8 patients and roughly 8 healthy donors, while naive and central memory subsets were obtained from all 28 donors. What the authors observed across the whole study: Shorter templates might be favored by PCR, yet because patient and control samples were amplified and corrected together, any such skew would affect both groups equally. Naive, central memory and regulatory TCRB repertoires appeared to be more similar among patients than among healthy donors. Because the HLA sub-analyses included only small numbers of individuals, any influence of HLA type on TCRB rearrangement was left unresolved. Because cDNA rather than genomic DNA was sequenced, highly expressing activated cells could have been over-represented, although no difference in activation and CD3 levels was found between groups. Type 1 diabetes patients showed a moderate but significant shortening of TCRB CDR3 length in all four CD4+ subsets. Fewer insertions and more nucleotide deletions at VDJ recombination sites were observed in patients with type 1 diabetes, implying thymic rearrangement abnormalities.

The germline V gene specifies ENHRY as CDR1 and SYGVKD as CDR2. Measured from the cysteine to the phenylalanine, the CDR3 is 16 residues long. The retained sequence is limited to the CDR3, 48 bases, with the frame set at the first base. Trimming leaves V shorter by 5 bases and J shorter by 0 bases, with the junction holding 7 bases beyond the gene matches. All of the isolated RNA was reverse transcribed with the High Capacity cDNA Reverse Transcription Kit, so expressed TCRB transcripts were sequenced. Deep immunoSEQ sequencing was performed on naive, central memory and regulatory T cell samples, with an average of about 3.57 million total reads per sample. Sorted cells were lysed in RLT buffer and RNA was extracted with DNase-treated RNeasy Micro or Mini kits, depending on cell number. Each cell subset was processed on its own to prevent cross-contamination, while patient and healthy donor samples were processed together. Using the immunoSEQ multiplex PCR, TCRB sequences were amplified from cDNA into 87-bp fragments spanning the CDR3 region. Sequencing of the amplicons was performed on the Illumina HiSeq platform. Per the source publication's procedure: PCR bias was computationally corrected using synthetic template baselines, reads within Hamming distance 2 were collapsed, and singletons that could not be merged were discarded. Reads were aligned against IMGT to assign V, D and J genes, CDR3 length and insertions or deletions at six rearrangement sites. Within each subset, clonotype counts were normalized to the number of sorted cells before true diversity and Gini coefficients were calculated with the tcR R package. The overlap coefficient, calculated on TCRB nucleotide sequences, was used to quantify repertoire sharing. TCRdb provides this immuneACCESS table in a form limited to in-frame rearrangements. Some clones are lacking; in checked studies, under half of them reflect an unresolved V gene, and why the rest are absent is not known. Clone size and V and J calls were adopted from that table, with D and trimming inferred from the DNA. Recorded for this sample are 310,000 or so clones; roughly 8.8% of them occurred a single time. The ten largest account for roughly 0.99% of the sample.

This clone appeared a few times. Its antigen is unknown. Per-nucleotide qualities are absent, and no much larger clonotype sits a single base away. Each donor gave one peripheral blood draw, roughly 110 mL on average, collected into heparinised tubes. A BD FACSAria II was used to sort naive, central memory, regulatory and stem cell-like memory CD4+ T cells with a panel that included CD45RO, CCR7, CD25, CD127, CD95 and CD27. All sorted populations exceeded 95% purity. PBMCs were isolated immediately by Lymphoprep density gradient centrifugation and stained directly without culture. Samples were stained and sorted in pairs, with one healthy donor and one patient per experiment, so that batch effects were minimized.

This receptor was identified in a man aged 25 to 45 with type 1 diabetes. The chain links TRBV10-3 with TRBJ2-1, with 7 bases aligning to TRBD1. Material for sequencing was central memory CD4+ T cells from blood. Here is the DNA: TGTGCCATCAGTAGAGGGGGCCTGATCTCCTACAATGAGCAGTTCTTC. It is translated as CAISRGGLISYNEQFF.